This paragraph covers one T cell receptor (beta chain) sequence. Authors' data handling: Amplified reference gene primers provided the basis for estimating nucleated cell counts. The data were produced by immunoSEQ multiplex PCR, yet TCRdb's version contains in-frame clones alone and is incomplete. V and J calls and clone size follow that table, whereas D and trimming were derived from the DNA. The sample holds about 83,000 clones, about 76% seen once. The data belong to a study of blood T cell repertoires in COVID-19. Background on the study: The United States, Italy and Spain were the sources of the acute and convalescent COVID-19 samples. Nucleic acid was either cDNA or gDNA, and it came from T cells, B-cell-depleted T cells, or PBMCs.

This receptor was identified in a woman aged 80 or older with active or convalescent COVID-19. The specimen was peripheral blood.

The CDR3 reads CSAQLGDTQYF. The CDR3 DNA reads TGCAGTGCTCAACTCGGAGATACGCAGTATTTT. The chain joins TRBV20-1 to TRBJ2-3; D unresolved. The CDR3 sequence is 11 residues long. The germline gives CDR1 DFQATT, CDR2 SNEGSKA (reference sequence). V lost 5 bases and J 5 bases, leaving 8 bases between the germline ends.